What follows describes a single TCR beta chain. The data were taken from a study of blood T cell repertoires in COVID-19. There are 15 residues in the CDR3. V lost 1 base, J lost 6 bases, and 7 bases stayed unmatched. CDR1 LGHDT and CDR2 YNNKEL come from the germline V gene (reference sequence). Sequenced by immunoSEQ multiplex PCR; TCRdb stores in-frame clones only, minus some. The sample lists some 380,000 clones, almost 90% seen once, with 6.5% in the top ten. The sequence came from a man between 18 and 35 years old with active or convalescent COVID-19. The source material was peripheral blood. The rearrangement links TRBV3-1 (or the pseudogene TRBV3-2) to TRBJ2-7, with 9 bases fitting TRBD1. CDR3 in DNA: TGTGCCAGCAGCCAAGGTTCGGGACAGGGCCGCGAGCAGTACTTC. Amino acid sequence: CASSQGSGQGREQYF.